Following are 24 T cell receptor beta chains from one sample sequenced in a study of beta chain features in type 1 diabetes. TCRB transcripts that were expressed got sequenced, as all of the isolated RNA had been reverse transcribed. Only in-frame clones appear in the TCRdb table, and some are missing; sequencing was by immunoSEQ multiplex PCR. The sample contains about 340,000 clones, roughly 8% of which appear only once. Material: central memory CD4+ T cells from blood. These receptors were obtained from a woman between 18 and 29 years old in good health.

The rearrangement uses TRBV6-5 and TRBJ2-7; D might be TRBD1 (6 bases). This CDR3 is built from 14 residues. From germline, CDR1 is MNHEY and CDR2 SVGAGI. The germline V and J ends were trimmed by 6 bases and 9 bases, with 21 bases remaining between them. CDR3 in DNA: TGTGCCAGCAGGCTACAGGGTTCTTCGACGGGGCAGTACTTC. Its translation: CASRLQGSSTGQYF.

CDR3 amino acids: CASSLTSGRNNEQFF. Written as DNA, the CDR3 is TGCGCCAGCAGCCTGACTAGCGGGCGAAACAATGAGCAGTTCTTC. The rearrangement joins TRBV5-1 to TRBJ2-1, with 10 bases matching TRBD2. The V gene end was trimmed by 4 bases and the J gene end by 5 bases; junction bases not matched to a gene: 6. This CDR3 has 15 residues. Germline CDR1 and CDR2: SGHRS and YFSETQ.

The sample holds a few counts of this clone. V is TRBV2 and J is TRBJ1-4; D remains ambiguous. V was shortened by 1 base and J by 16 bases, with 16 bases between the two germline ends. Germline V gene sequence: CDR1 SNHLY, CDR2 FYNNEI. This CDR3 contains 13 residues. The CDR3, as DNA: TGTGCCAGCAGTGAAGGAGAGAGGCAGGTCGGGTTTTTT. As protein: CASSEGERQVGFF.

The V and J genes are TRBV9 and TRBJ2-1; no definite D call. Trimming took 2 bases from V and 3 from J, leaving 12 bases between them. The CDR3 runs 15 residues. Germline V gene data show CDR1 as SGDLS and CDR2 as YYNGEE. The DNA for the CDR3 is TGTGCCAGCAGCGTGGGGTCGGCCGGCTACAATGAGCAGTTCTTC. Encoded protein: CASSVGSAGYNEQFF.

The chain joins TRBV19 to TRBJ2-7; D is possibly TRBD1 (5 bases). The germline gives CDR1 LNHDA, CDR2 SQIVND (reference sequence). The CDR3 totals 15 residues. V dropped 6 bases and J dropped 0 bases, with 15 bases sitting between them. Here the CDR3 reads CASRETALGSYEQYF. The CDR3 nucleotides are TGTGCCAGTAGAGAGACAGCCCTTGGCTCCTACGAGCAGTACTTC.

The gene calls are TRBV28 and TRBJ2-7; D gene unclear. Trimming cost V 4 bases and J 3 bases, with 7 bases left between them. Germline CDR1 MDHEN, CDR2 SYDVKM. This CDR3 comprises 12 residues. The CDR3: CASSSNLYEQYF. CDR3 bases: TGTGCCAGCAGTTCAAACCTCTACGAGCAGTACTTC. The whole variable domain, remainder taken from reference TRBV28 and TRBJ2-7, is DVKVTQSSRYLVKRTGEKVFLECVQDMDHENMFWYRQDPGLGLRLIYFSYDVKMKEKGDIPEGYSVSREKKERFSLILESASTNQTSMYLCASSSNLYEQYFGPGTRLTVT.

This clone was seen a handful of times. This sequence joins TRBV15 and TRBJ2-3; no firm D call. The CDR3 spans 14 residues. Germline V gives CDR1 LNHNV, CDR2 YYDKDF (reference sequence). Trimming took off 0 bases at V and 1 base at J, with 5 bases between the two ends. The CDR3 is CATSRDWGTDTQYF. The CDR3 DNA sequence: TGTGCCACCAGCAGAGATTGGGGCACAGATACGCAGTATTTT. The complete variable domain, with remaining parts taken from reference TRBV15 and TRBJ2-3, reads DAMVIQNPRYQVTQFGKPVTLSCSQTLNHNVMYWYQQKSSQAPKLLFHYYDKDFNNEADTPDNFQSRRPNTSFCFLDIRSPGLGDTAMYLCATSRDWGTDTQYFGPGTRLTVL.

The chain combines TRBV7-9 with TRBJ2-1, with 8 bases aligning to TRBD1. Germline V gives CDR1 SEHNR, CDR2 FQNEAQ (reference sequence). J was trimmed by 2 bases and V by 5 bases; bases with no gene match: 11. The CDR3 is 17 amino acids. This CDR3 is CASSGTGTGPTYNEQFF. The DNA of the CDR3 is TGTGCCAGCAGCGGTACCGGGACAGGCCCGACCTACAATGAGCAGTTCTTC.

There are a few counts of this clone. For the CDR3, the DNA is TGTGCCAGCAGCTTAAACGCGGTGAATGAGCAGTTCTTC. Translating gives CASSLNAVNEQFF. The chain combines TRBV7-3 with TRBJ2-1; D is ambiguous. Per the germline V gene, CDR1 is SGHTA and CDR2 is FQGTGA. CDR3 length: 13 residues. Trimming removed 1 base at V and 7 bases at J, with 8 bases between.

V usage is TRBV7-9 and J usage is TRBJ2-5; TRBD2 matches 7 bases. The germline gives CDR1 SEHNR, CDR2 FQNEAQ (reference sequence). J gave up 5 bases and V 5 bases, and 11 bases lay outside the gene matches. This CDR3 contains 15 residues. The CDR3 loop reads CASSLSLSGVETQYF. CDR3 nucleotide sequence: TGTGCCAGCAGCCTCTCCTTGAGCGGGGTGGAGACCCAGTACTTC.

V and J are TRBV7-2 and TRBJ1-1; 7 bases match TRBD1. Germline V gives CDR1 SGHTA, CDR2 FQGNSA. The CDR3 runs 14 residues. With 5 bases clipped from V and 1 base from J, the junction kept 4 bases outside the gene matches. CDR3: CASSRQGGNTEAFF. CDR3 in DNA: TGTGCCAGCAGCCGACAGGGTGGGAACACTGAAGCTTTCTTT.

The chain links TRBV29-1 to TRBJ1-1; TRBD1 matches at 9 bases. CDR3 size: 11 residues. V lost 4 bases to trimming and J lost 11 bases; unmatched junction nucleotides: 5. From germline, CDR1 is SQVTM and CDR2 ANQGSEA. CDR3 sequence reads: CSVGDRVLAFF. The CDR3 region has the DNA TGCAGCGTTGGGGACAGGGTGTTGGCTTTCTTT.

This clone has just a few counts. The CDR3 loop reads CASSSTGQGGNEQFF. The CDR3 coding sequence is TGCGCCAGCAGCTCGACGGGACAGGGAGGTAATGAGCAGTTCTTC. The V gene is TRBV5-1, the J gene TRBJ2-1; TRBD1 aligns across 9 bases. CDR3 length: 15 residues. After removal of 3 bases from V and 7 bases from J, the junction contained 8 bases not matched to a gene. The V gene's germline CDR1 is SGHRS and CDR2 YFSETQ.

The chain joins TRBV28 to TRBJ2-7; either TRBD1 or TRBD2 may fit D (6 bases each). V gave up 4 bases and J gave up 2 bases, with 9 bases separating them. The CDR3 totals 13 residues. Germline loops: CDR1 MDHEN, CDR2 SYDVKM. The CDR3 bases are TGTGCCAGCAGTTGGGGGGACACCTACGAGCAGTACTTC. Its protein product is CASSWGDTYEQYF.

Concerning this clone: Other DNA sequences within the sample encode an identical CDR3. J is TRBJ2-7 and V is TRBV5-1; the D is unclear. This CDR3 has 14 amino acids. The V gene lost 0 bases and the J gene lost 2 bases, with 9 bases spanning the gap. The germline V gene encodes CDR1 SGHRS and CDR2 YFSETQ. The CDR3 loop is CASSLGHPTYEQYF. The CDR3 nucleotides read TGCGCCAGCAGCTTGGGACACCCGACCTACGAGCAGTACTTC.

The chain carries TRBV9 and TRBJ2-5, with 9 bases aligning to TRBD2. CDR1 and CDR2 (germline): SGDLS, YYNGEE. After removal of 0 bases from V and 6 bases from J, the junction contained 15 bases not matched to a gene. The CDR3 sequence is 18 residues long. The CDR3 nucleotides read TGTGCCAGCAGCGTAGGAGGAGGAGTAGCGGGAGTCCGACAGACCCAGTACTTC. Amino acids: CASSVGGGVAGVRQTQYF.

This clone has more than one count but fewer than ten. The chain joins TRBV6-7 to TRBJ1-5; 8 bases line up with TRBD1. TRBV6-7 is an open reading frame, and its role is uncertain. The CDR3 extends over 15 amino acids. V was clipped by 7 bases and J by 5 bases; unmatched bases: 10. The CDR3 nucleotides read TGTGCCAGCAAACCTTGGGACAGGTGGCATCAGCCCCAGCATTTT. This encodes CASKPWDRWHQPQHF.

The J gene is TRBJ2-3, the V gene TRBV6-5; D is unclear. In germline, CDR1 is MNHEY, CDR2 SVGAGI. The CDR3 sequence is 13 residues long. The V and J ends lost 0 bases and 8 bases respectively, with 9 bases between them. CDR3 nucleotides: TGTGCCAGCAGTTACTCGGGATACGGTACGCAGTATTTT. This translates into CASSYSGYGTQYF.

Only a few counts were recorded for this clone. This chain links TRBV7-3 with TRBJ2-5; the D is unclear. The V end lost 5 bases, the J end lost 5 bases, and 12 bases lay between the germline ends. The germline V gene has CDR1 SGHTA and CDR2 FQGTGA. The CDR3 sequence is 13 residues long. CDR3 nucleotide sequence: TGTGCCAGCAGCGTTAGTTCCGGGGAGACCCAGTACTTC. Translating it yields CASSVSSGETQYF.

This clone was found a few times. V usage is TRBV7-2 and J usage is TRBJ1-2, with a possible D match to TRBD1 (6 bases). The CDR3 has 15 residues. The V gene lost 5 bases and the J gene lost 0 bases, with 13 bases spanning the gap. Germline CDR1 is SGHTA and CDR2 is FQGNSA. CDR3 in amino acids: CASSPSGTTNYGYTF. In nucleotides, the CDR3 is TGTGCCAGCAGCCCATCCGGGACAACTAACTATGGCTACACCTTC. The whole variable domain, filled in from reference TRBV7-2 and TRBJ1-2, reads GAGVSQSPSNKVTEKGKDVELRCDPISGHTALYWYRQSLGQGLEFLIYFQGNSAPDKSGLPSDRFSAERTGGSVSTLTIQRTQQEDSAVYLCASSPSGTTNYGYTFGSGTRLTVV.

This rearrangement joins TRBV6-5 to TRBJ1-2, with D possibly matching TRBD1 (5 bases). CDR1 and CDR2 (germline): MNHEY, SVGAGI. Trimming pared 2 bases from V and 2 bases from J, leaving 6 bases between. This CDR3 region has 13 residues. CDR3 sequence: CASSYKGNYGYTF. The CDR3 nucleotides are TGTGCCAGCAGTTACAAGGGGAACTATGGCTACACCTTC.

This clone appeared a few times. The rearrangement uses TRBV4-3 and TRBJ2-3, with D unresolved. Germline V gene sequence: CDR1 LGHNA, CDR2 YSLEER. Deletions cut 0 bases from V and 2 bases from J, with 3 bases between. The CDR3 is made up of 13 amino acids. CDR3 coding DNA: TGCGCCAGCAGCCAAGATAACACAGATACGCAGTATTTT. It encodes CASSQDNTDTQYF.

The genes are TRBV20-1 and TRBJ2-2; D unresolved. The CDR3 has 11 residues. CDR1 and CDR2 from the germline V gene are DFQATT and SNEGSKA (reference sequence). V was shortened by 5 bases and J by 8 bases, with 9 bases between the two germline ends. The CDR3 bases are TGCAGTGCTGAGTCCCCAGGGGAGCTGTTTTTT. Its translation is CSAESPGELFF.

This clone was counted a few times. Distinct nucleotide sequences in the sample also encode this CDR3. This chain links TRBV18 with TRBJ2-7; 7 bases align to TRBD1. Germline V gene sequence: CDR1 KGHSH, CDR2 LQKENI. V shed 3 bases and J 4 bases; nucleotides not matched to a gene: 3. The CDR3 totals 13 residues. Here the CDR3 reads CASSPSQGYEQYF. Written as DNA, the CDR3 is TGTGCCAGCTCACCCTCACAGGGGTACGAGCAGTACTTC.